A selection of T cell receptor beta chains follows, all from one sample in a study of blood T cell repertoires in COVID-19. TCRdb's table, derived via immunoSEQ multiplex PCR, lists solely in-frame clones and lacks some. This sample yields some 170,000 clones, of which roughly 82% are seen a single time; 13% to 15% belongs to the top ten. The sequenced sample consisted of PBMCs or T cells enriched from blood (not recorded which). The receptors originated from a man aged 45 to 65 who had recovered from COVID-19. Both conserved end residues are part of each CDR3. D genes are given only for firm matches. Part of the rows lack a size; the others show once, few, many or a class for expanded clones.

TRBJ1-2,TRBD1,-,TRBV30,TGTGCCTGGGAGACAGGGGGCTTCTATGGCTACACCTTC,CAWETGGFYGYTF
TRBJ1-2,TRBD1,-,TRBV6-5,TGTGCCAGCAGTTCATCTCCGGGACAGGGAAATGGCTACACCTTC,CASSSSPGQGNGYTF
TRBJ1-2,-,-,TRBV15,TGTGCCACCAGCAGACGGACAGATGGCTACACCTTC,CATSRRTDGYTF
TRBJ2-1,-,-,TRBV9,TGTGCCAGCAGCGAACGGGGGATGGATGAGCAGTTCTTC,CASSERGMDEQFF
TRBJ2-1,-,-,TRBV11-2,TGTGCCAGCAGCTCTCTATGGGGGGGCGGGAATGAGCAGTTCTTC,CASSSLWGGGNEQFF
TRBJ1-1,-,-,TRBV30,TGTGCCTGGAACACAGGGTTGACTGAAGCTTTCTTT,CAWNTGLTEAFF
TRBJ2-7,-,-,TRBV25-1,TGTGCCAGCAGTAAGGGGACCTACGAGCAGTACTTC,CASSKGTYEQYF
TRBJ2-5,-,-,TRBV5-4,TGTGCCAGCAGCTTGGGGGAACTAGCCGGCAGTGAGACCCAGTACTTC,CASSLGELAGSETQYF
TRBJ1-1,TRBD1,-,TRBV30,TGTGCCTGGGGGACAGGGGCCTCTAACACTGAAGCTTTCTTT,CAWGTGASNTEAFF
TRBJ1-1,TRBD1,-,TRBV5-1,TGCGCCAGCAGCCCCACAACGGGACAGGGTAGCACTGAAGCTTTCTTT,CASSPTTGQGSTEAFF
TRBJ2-7,TRBD1,-,TRBV2,TGTGCCAGCAGTGACATTCGGACACAGGGGGCCTCCACCTACGAGCAGTACTTC,CASSDIRTQGASTYEQYF
TRBJ2-3,TRBD2,-,TRBV4-2,TGTGCCAGCAGCCAATTCCTAGCGGGGGGACAAGAGGGCCCAGATACGCAGTATTTT,CASSQFLAGGQEGPDTQYF
TRBJ2-3,-,-,TRBV12-3/TRBV12-4,TGTGCCAGCAGTTTACGACTCCTCCATTTT,CASSLRLLHF
TRBJ1-2,-,-,TRBV3-1/TRBV3-2,TGTGCCAGCAGCCCCGCTGCGGGTGGCTACACCTTC,CASSPAAGGYTF
TRBJ1-5,-,once,TRBV19,TGTGCCAGTAGTATCCGAGAAGGCAATCAGCCCCAGCATTTT,CASSIREGNQPQHF
TRBJ1-4,-,few,TRBV19,TGTGCCAGTAGCAAACAGAAGTCTGCAACTAATGAAAAACTGTTTTTT,CASSKQKSATNEKLFF
TRBJ2-3,TRBD1,-,TRBV5-1,TGCGCCAGCAGCACGGACAGGGGTGGAGATACGCAGTATTTT,CASSTDRGGDTQYF
TRBJ1-4,-,-,TRBV7-2,TGTGCCAGCAGCTTAGGAGGGGGTCGGACTAATGAAAAACTGTTTTTT,CASSLGGGRTNEKLFF
TRBJ2-5,-,-,TRBV6-5,TGTGCCAGCAGTTACACCCGAGAGGAGACCCAGTACTTC,CASSYTREETQYF
TRBJ2-5,TRBD1,-,TRBV30,TGTGCCTGGGGTACAGGGGAAGTAAGGGAGACCCAGTACTTC,CAWGTGEVRETQYF
TRBJ1-2,-,-,TRBV6-5,TGTGCCAGCAGAGACCGGGACACTGGAACCTCTGGCTACACCTTC,CASRDRDTGTSGYTF
TRBJ1-5,-,few,TRBV3-1/TRBV3-2,TGTGCCAGCAGCCGGGGTCTACAGGGTGGACGTCAGCCCCAGCATTTT,CASSRGLQGGRQPQHF
TRBJ1-6,-,-,TRBV6-6,TGTGCCAGCAGTCGAGCGGGACGGCAATATAATTCACCCCTCCACTTT,CASSRAGRQYNSPLHF
TRBJ2-5,TRBD1,-,TRBV5-1,TGCGCCAGCAGCTTGGCGGTTAGGACAGGGGGACAAGAGACCCAGTACTTC,CASSLAVRTGGQETQYF
TRBJ1-1,-,-,TRBV10-1,TGCGCCAGCAGTGAGTCCCCGGGGGAGAGACTGAACACTGAAGCTTTCTTT,CASSESPGERLNTEAFF
TRBJ1-2,-,-,TRBV3-1/TRBV3-2,TGTGCCAGCTGGGAGGCACCTTCTGGCGGCTACACCTTC,CASWEAPSGGYTF
TRBJ1-2,-,few,TRBV30,TGTGCCTGGAGTGTTCCGGGACTGCAGCACACCTTC,CAWSVPGLQHTF
TRBJ2-7,TRBD2,-,TRBV11-2,TGTGCCAGCAGCTTAGCAGCGGGAGACTCCTACGAGCAGTACTTC,CASSLAAGDSYEQYF
TRBJ1-6,TRBD1,-,TRBV7-2,TGTGCCAGCAGCCCTAGGGGACAGGGGAGTTTGAACGGTAATTCACCCCTCCACTTT,CASSPRGQGSLNGNSPLHF
TRBJ1-5,TRBD1,-,TRBV6-1,TGTGCCAGCAGTGAAGCGCTAGGGACAGGGGGCTTATCAGCCCAGCATTTT,CASSEALGTGGLSAQHF
TRBJ2-1,TRBD1,-,TRBV14,TGTGCCAGCAGCCCTTGGACAGGGCCGAACAATGAGCAGTTCTTC,CASSPWTGPNNEQFF
TRBJ1-2,-,-,TRBV11-1,TGTGCCAGCAGCTTAAACCAGGCCTATGGCTACACCTTC,CASSLNQAYGYTF
TRBJ1-2,TRBD1,-,TRBV5-1,TGCGCCAGCAGCCTGGGACAGCCAGGAAACTATGGCTACACCTTC,CASSLGQPGNYGYTF
TRBJ2-3,-,-,TRBV12-3/TRBV12-4,TGTGCCAGCAGTTTAGGAGGGGATACGCAGTATTTT,CASSLGGDTQYF
TRBJ1-3,TRBD1,-,TRBV24-1,TGTGCCACCAGTGATTTGGGACAGGGGGGATTGCAACGTGGAAACACCATATATTTT,CATSDLGQGGLQRGNTIYF
TRBJ1-2,-,few,TRBV28,-,CASTSGILYGYTF
TRBJ1-2,-,-,TRBV29-1,TGCAGCGTTGTAGGTCAGGGATGGGAAGGCTACACCTTC,CSVVGQGWEGYTF
TRBJ1-1,-,-,TRBV6-5,TGTGCCAGCCGTACGGTTGTGAACACTGAAGCTTTCTTT,CASRTVVNTEAFF
TRBJ1-2,TRBD1,-,TRBV19,TGTGCCAGTAGTCTACAGGGGGCTTATGGCTACACCTTC,CASSLQGAYGYTF
TRBJ2-7,-,-,TRBV7-8,TGTGCCAGCAGCTTAGGAGCGTACGAGCAGTACTTC,CASSLGAYEQYF
TRBJ1-6,-,few,TRBV5-1,TGCGCCAGCACCTTAGGACAGCCGGTGGATAATTCACCCCTCCACTTT,CASTLGQPVDNSPLHF
TRBJ2-7,-,-,TRBV5-6,TGTGCCAGCAGCTTGTTTCGGGGGACCTCCTACGAGCAGTACTTC,CASSLFRGTSYEQYF
TRBJ1-1,TRBD1,-,TRBV7-9,TGTGCCAGCAGCTTGTGGACAGGGAGGAACACTGAAGCTTTCTTT,CASSLWTGRNTEAFF
TRBJ2-1,TRBD2,-,TRBV10-3,TGTGCCATCAGTGGGAGAGCGGGGGAGTATTACAATGAGCAGTTCTTC,CAISGRAGEYYNEQFF
TRBJ1-1,TRBD1,-,TRBV7-2,TGTGCCAGCAGCAAACGACAGGGTGTACCAGCTTTCTTT,CASSKRQGVPAFF
TRBJ1-1,-,-,TRBV27,TGTGCCAGCAGTTTCTCACAGCCGATACACACTGAAGCTTTCTTT,CASSFSQPIHTEAFF
TRBJ1-6,TRBD1,few,TRBV7-9,TGTGCCAGCAGCCAAGGACAGGGGTTTTATAATTCACCCCTCCACTTT,CASSQGQGFYNSPLHF
TRBJ1-2,TRBD1,-,TRBV30,TGTGCCTGGGACAGGGGTGGATACTATGGCTACACCTTC,CAWDRGGYYGYTF